These T cell receptor beta chains were read from a single sample in a study of blood T cell repertoires in COVID-19. Profiled with immunoSEQ multiplex PCR; TCRdb holds only in-frame clones, not every one. The table records about 280,000 clones, around 92% of them present only once. The sequencing sample was made of PBMCs or T cells enriched from blood (not recorded which). The receptors were gathered from a woman aged 55 to 70 who had recovered from COVID-19. Both conserved end residues are trimmed from each CDR3. Fields, in order: CDR3 protein, V gene.

ASAGVAGKETQY	TRBV5-1
ASSLDASGKLF	TRBV11-3
ASSEQGGFNEQF	TRBV2
ASSLSPGTSAGELF	TRBV9
ASTEPGGPGGYT	TRBV5-1
ASSDAGRGEETQY	TRBV7-9
ASSSRDTQGWNGYT	TRBV5-1
AWRWGTGSYEQY	TRBV30
ASSLGTSGGEETQY	TRBV5-8
ASSSSARLRDTQY	TRBV7-3
ASSVAPSGRASTGELF	TRBV9
ASSPYVTGADNEQF	TRBV18
ASSQGRGQPQH	TRBV4-1
ASSLLEDGNYGYT	TRBV28
AWSWGGETQY	TRBV30
ASSAQVESPLH	TRBV6-4
ASSIPGARDTQY	TRBV28
ASSLLAGGPYEQY	TRBV3-1/TRBV3-2
ASSLGLSISYNEQF	TRBV13
ASSLDQRQGALGYT	TRBV5-5
AWNPLSGNTIY	TRBV30
ASSPSTDTQY	TRBV19
ASSLSQGRGAHNEQF	TRBV7-9
ASSPGRFTEAF	TRBV11-3
ASSPILAGVVEQF	TRBV3-1/TRBV3-2
ASSVTGTSGGLLNEQF	TRBV7-8
AISPGLALQETQY	TRBV10-3
AIARGLAGANVLT	TRBV10-3
ASSFRGGYTDTQY	TRBV5-1
ASSGPRPGTSGLKSSYNEQF	TRBV9
ASSSAGVYTQY	TRBV7-3
ASSPPAAGHQPQH	TRBV18
ASSSQGGPMNTEAF	TRBV7-9
ASSTGLAEQY	TRBV18
ASIGLAGVAGELF	TRBV19
SVAQTSGRSEQY	TRBV29-1
ASGGRYFYGYT	TRBV7-9
ASSFWEWGGEAEAF	TRBV5-4
ASSLVLGGGHQETQY	TRBV5-4
ASSYADTQY	TRBV11-2
ASSRGQGNKYEQY	TRBV9
ASSFGTGDYEQY	TRBV3-1/TRBV3-2
ASSMRDLPRGELF	TRBV3-1/TRBV3-2
ASSVGGLADTQY	TRBV9
ATSDPGQGLYNEQF	TRBV24-1
ASSSSSGSRHEQF	TRBV28
ASSRLGGVNTEAF	TRBV5-1
AWNGVAGGREQF	TRBV30
ASSLGRGITEAF	TRBV11-2
ASSATTYEQY	TRBV28
ASSEGNGLGNTIY	TRBV2
ASSPSGVAKNIQY	TRBV7-9
AFPRVDTEAF	TRBV18
ASTEGAITEETQY	TRBV5-1
ASSLRDSWQQY	TRBV3-1/TRBV3-2
ASSTDPVEGYT	TRBV5-1
ASMDRADGIGEKLF	TRBV19
ASSNLAGGTGELF	TRBV6-5
ASSLAVQKNYEQY	TRBV5-1
ASSGTPYNSPLH	TRBV2